This TCR beta chain was recorded in a study of response to subunit inactivated influenza vaccine. One entry per CDR3 protein results from TCRdb running MiXCR on the RT-PCR reads. The table shows 400,000 to 550,000 distinct CDR3 sequences, with about 25% occurring only once. The V end lost 1 base, the J end lost 3 bases, and 9 bases lay between the germline ends. The CDR3 runs to 15 residues. Germline CDR1 is MNHEY and CDR2 is SVGEGT. The source material was CD4+ T cells sorted from PBMCs, sampled 5 days after vaccination. The V call is TRBV6-2 or TRBV6-3, the J call TRBJ2-2, with D tentatively TRBD1 or TRBD2 (5 bases each). The sequence came from a man aged 45-65 years who received an inactivated influenza vaccine. The CDR3, as DNA: TGTGCCAGCAGTTACTTGAGGGGACACACCGGGGAGCTGTTTTTT. Protein: CASSYLRGHTGELFF.